The TCR beta chain described here comes from a study of T cell repertoires in cytomegalovirus infection. MiXCR was run by TCRdb on the reads, yielding one entry per CDR3 protein. In the table there are around 250,000 distinct CDR3 sequences, about 15% of which are singletons. The CDR3 runs to 15 residues. Per germline, CDR1 LNHDA and CDR2 SQIVND (reference sequence). With 5 bases clipped from V and 8 bases from J, the junction kept 11 bases outside the gene matches. The receptor was isolated from a human donor in good health (CMV status not recorded). Some clones in this sample may be carry-over from other donors' samples. Material for sequencing was CD8+ T cells from PBMCs. V usage is TRBV19 and J usage is TRBJ2-1, with 8 nucleotides matching TRBD2. The CDR3 is CASSFFGGATYEQFF. The CDR3 DNA reads TGTGCCAGTAGTTTTTTCGGGGGGGCCACATATGAGCAGTTCTTC.